This paragraph covers one T cell receptor (beta chain) sequence. Trimming removed 7 bases from V and 7 bases from J, with 11 bases in between. Germline loops: CDR1 LGHDT, CDR2 YNNKEL (reference sequence). The CDR3 covers 12 residues. These data belong to a study of T cells in Graves' hyperthyroidism and ophthalmopathy. Amplified regions were TCR beta CDR3 sequences from RNA transcripts. A set of HTBI primers served as the primers for a first-round RT-PCR of the TCR CDR3. TCRdb itself ran the multiplex PCR reads through MiXCR, one entry per CDR3 protein. The table has approximately 600,000 distinct CDR3 sequences, about 16% seen once; the top ten hold about 3.8%.

Sequenced sample: blood. The receptor was derived from a woman aged 30 to 39 with Graves' hyperthyroidism. The chain joins TRBV3-1 to TRBJ2-4, with D maybe TRBD2 (6 bases). CDR3 amino acids: CASKGLANIQYF. The CDR3 DNA reads as TGTGCCAGCAAGGGGCTAGCGAACATTCAGTACTTC.